This TCR beta chain was profiled in a study of beta chain features in type 1 diabetes. To note about this clone: Antigen specificity is unknown.

The V and J ends lost 0 bases and 3 bases respectively, with 12 bases between them. Germline V gene sequence: CDR1 KGHSH, CDR2 LQKENI. CDR3 length equals 16 residues. Study conclusions and caveats: Moderately but significantly shorter TCRB CDR3s were found in Type 1 diabetes patients in all four CD4+ subsets.

Of the isolated RNA, all was reverse transcribed, and so the sequenced material was expressed TCRB transcripts. The table came from immunoSEQ multiplex PCR; TCRdb's copy has only in-frame clones and leaves some out. Here the sample spans around 280,000 clones, over 12% being singletons. Sample: naive CD4+ T cells from blood. The receptor was isolated from a man between 18 and 35 years old with type 1 diabetes. The rearrangement links TRBV18 to TRBJ1-5; maybe TRBD1 (6 bases). CDR3 sequence reads: CASSPPGAGLNQPQHF. CDR3 DNA sequence: TGTGCCAGCTCACCACCGGGGGCCGGCCTCAATCAGCCCCAGCATTTT. Full variable domain (rest looked up from reference TRBV18 and TRBJ1-5): NAGVMQNPRHLVRRRGQEARLRCSPMKGHSHVYWYRQLPEEGLKFMVYLQKENIIDESGMPKERFSAEFPKEGPSILRIQQVVRGDSAAYFCASSPPGAGLNQPQHFGDGTRLSIL.